These 2 T cell receptor beta chains came from one sample sequenced in a study of blood T cell repertoires in COVID-19. Some clones are missing from TCRdb's copy, which holds only in-frame ones; the method was immunoSEQ multiplex PCR. The sample contains 250,000 to 300,000 clones, 75% to 90% of which appear only once. The sequencing input was peripheral blood. The receptor set was obtained from a woman between 40 and 55 years old with acute or convalescent COVID-19.

The chain recombines TRBV7-9 with TRBJ1-2, with TRBD1 as a possible D gene (6 bases). Germline CDR1 reads SEHNR; CDR2 reads FQNEAQ (reference sequence). V was trimmed by 7 bases and J by 3 bases, leaving 12 bases between them. This CDR3 spans 13 amino acids. The CDR3 here is CASKTGSDYGYTF. CDR3 bases: TGTGCCAGCAAAACAGGGTCGGACTATGGCTACACCTTC.

The rearrangement uses TRBV5-4 and TRBJ2-5; D might be TRBD2 (5 bases). From germline, CDR1 is SGHNT and CDR2 YYREEE (reference sequence). The CDR3 is 16 amino acids. The V end was cut by 4 bases, the J end by 1 base, with 17 bases between. CDR3 residues: CASSSPSERGQETQYF. The CDR3 coding sequence is TGTGCCAGCAGCAGTCCCAGCGAACGGGGCCAAGAGACCCAGTACTTC.